Shown below are 6 T cell receptor beta chains from a single sample sequenced in a study of blood T cells in healthy people across ages. For the second PCR, which ran for about 6 to 11 cycles, a sample-barcoded 5' primer and a J-beta primer mix were used. Each CDR3 protein gets one entry after TCRdb re-called the 5' RACE reads with MiXCR. In the table there are 700,000 to 850,000 distinct CDR3 sequences, around 34% of which are singletons. The sequenced sample was blood. The receptors stem from a man between 18 and 35 years old in good health.

At least ten counts were recorded for this clonotype. J is TRBJ2-7 and V is TRBV5-6; D ambiguous. The CDR3 contains 14 residues. Germline assignment: CDR1 SGHDT and CDR2 YYEEEE. Trimming pared 0 bases from V and 0 bases from J, leaving 7 bases between. CDR3 coding DNA: TGTGCCAGCAGCTTGGCAGCAGTCTCCTACGAGCAGTACTTC. Amino acid sequence: CASSLAAVSYEQYF.

This clonotype has only a few counts. This sequence joins TRBV29-1 and TRBJ2-5; D may be TRBD2 (5 bases). The CDR3 loop spans 13 amino acids. CDR1 is SQVTM, CDR2 ANQGSEA, per germline. Trimming removed 4 bases at V and 2 bases at J, with 11 bases between. In nucleotides, the CDR3 is TGCAGCGTTGGAGGGAGACCGCAAGAGACCCAGTACTTC. Translated: CSVGGRPQETQYF.

This chain uses TRBV24-1 with TRBJ2-1; the D gene could be TRBD1 or TRBD2 (5 bases each). TRBJ2-7 matches the DNA end more closely, so the J call is doubtful. The germline CDR1 and CDR2 sequences are KGHDR and SFDVKD. The CDR3 sequence is 17 residues long. This CDR3 is CATSDPSGTDPYNEQYF. CDR3 coding DNA: TGTGCCACCAGTGACCCTTCCGGGACGGACCCCTACAATGAGCAGTACTTC.

There are a few counts of this clonotype. CDR3 region: CSARGRQGADGYTF. The CDR3 DNA reads as TGCAGTGCTAGAGGTCGCCAGGGGGCGGATGGCTACACCTTC. The rearrangement joins TRBV20-1 to TRBJ1-2; 8 bases match TRBD1. J lost 6 bases, V lost 1 base, and 7 bases had no gene match. CDR3 length equals 14 residues. Germline V lookup: CDR1 DFQATT, CDR2 SNEGSKA (reference sequence).

A note on this clonotype: Given a much more abundant clone one base away, this may be a read error. The V gene is TRBV5-1, the J gene TRBJ2-1, with D tentatively TRBD2 (5 bases). The CDR3 has 13 amino acids. The V end was cut by 3 bases, the J end by 10 bases, with 14 bases between. Per germline, CDR1 SGHRS and CDR2 YFSETQ. CDR3 residues: CASSWSSGWEQFF. CDR3 nucleotide sequence: TGCGCCAGCAGCTGGAGTTCGGGGTGGGAGCAGTTCTTC.

J is TRBJ1-3 and V is TRBV20-1, with 8 bases fitting TRBD1. The CDR3 has 16 amino acids. Germline V gives CDR1 DFQATT, CDR2 SNEGSKA (reference sequence). Losses at the gene ends were 6 bases for V and 1 base for J; bases not matched to a gene: 11. This CDR3 reads CSAEGQVTLSGNTIYF. CDR3 nucleotides: TGCAGTGCAGAGGGACAGGTGACTCTGTCTGGAAACACCATATATTTT.